This T cell receptor beta chain is drawn from a study of T cells after posttransplantation cyclophosphamide. This clone was detected only a few times. Using immunoSEQ multiplex PCR, the repertoire was profiled, and TCRdb retains in-frame clones only, with some absent. The sample has some 4,500 clones, around 55% seen once. Germline V gene lookup returns CDR1 SGHTA and CDR2 FQGNSA. CDR3 length: 16 amino acids. V lost 5 bases to trimming and J lost 5 bases, with 22 bases between them. The sample consisted of memory CD8+ T cells sorted from blood. This rearrangement joins TRBV7-2 to TRBJ2-7, with D possibly being TRBD1 (5 bases). This TCR came from a woman aged 60 to 75 in good health, CMV-negative, and a related stem cell transplant donor. The CDR3 coding sequence is TGTGCCAGCAGCCAGGGCGGTCCCCTGTCAATCCACGAGCAGTACTTC. Its protein is CASSQGGPLSIHEQYF.